By share, the clone carrying this T cell receptor beta chain ranks as medium-sized. The target antigen is unknown. The V gene lost 3 bases and the J gene lost 0 bases, with 12 bases spanning the gap. Germline CDR1 is LNHDA and CDR2 is SQIVND (reference sequence). CDR3 length equals 16 residues. The bulk TCR libraries were made with methods described before and with listed TCR primers. TCRdb fed the PCR reads into MiXCR, producing one record per CDR3 protein. Found here are about 6,100 distinct CDR3 sequences, 16% of them singletons; the top ten hold 2.3%. This specimen comes from a study of molecular identifiers for immune sequencing clone quantification. Overall study findings and caveats: Amid around 980,000 naive cells, spiked Jurkat TCR RNA from one cell was reportedly still detectable.

Sequencing was carried out using naive CD8+ T cells from blood, with Jurkat cell RNA spiked in. Subset defined: FACS-sorted CD8+CD4-CCR7+CD45RA+ naive T cells. The receptor was isolated from a human donor in good health. Some libraries in this study had Jurkat cell RNA spiked in. The J gene is TRBJ2-4, the V gene TRBV19, with D tentatively TRBD1 (5 bases). In nucleotides, the CDR3 is TGTGCCAGTAGTATTGAAGGGGCATTAGCCAAAAACATTCAGTACTTC. This sequence encodes CASSIEGALAKNIQYF.